This T cell receptor (beta chain) was captured in a study of radiotherapy plus CTLA-4 blockade in lung cancer. Study-level background: Of all patients, around 19% responded objectively and about 30% showed disease control. Broader study findings: Expansion of tumor-derived TCR clones was observed in blood after radiotherapy plus ipilimumab.

This CDR3 is 15 amino acids long. From germline, CDR1 is SGHTA and CDR2 FQGNSA. V lost 5 bases, J lost 0 bases, and 11 bases lay in between. TCRdb's table, derived via immunoSEQ multiplex PCR, lists solely in-frame clones and lacks some. The table records just over 60,000 clones, 60% to 80% of them present only once. On this clone: The target antigen is unknown.

The sequencing used peripheral blood, collected from a patient treated with radiotherapy plus ipilimumab. The TCR comes from a human donor with non-small cell lung cancer who had a complete response to radiotherapy plus ipilimumab. The chain joins TRBV7-2 to TRBJ1-5; D not resolved. The CDR3 sequence is CASSGEAVSNQPQHF. The CDR3 nucleotides are TGTGCCAGCAGCGGGGAGGCAGTTAGCAATCAGCCCCAGCATTTT.